This is a list of T cell receptor beta chains from one sample in a study of human T cells and chemical hapten exposure. TCRdb itself ran the RACE reads through MiXCR, one entry per CDR3 protein. Altogether 150,000 to 200,000 distinct CDR3 sequences are present, about 25% being singletons, with the ten largest covering approximately 2.3%. Sequences were derived from whole blood, sampled in connection with sensitization to the hapten diphenylcyclopropenone (DPC). All receptors come from a woman in her forties with alopecia areata. Some clones in this sample may be carry-over from other donors' samples. The CDR3 runs from the conserved cysteine through the conserved F or W. The order of the fields is CDR3 length, V gene, clone size, D gene, J gene, CDR3 protein, CDR3 DNA. D genes are given only for firm matches. Size tells how often a clone was seen (once, few, many) or the class of an expanded clone, and some rows leave it out.

>16|TRBV11-1|few|TRBD2|TRBJ2-7
CASSLSGASGYYEQYF
TGTGCCAGCAGCTTATCTGGGGCTAGCGGGTACTACGAGCAGTACTTC
>14|TRBV6-5|few|NA|TRBJ1-1
CASSYSRGITEAFF
TGTGCCAGCAGTTACTCGAGGGGGATCACTGAAGCTTTCTTT
>16|TRBV4-3|many|NA|TRBJ2-7
CASSQDLAGGSYEQYF
TGCGCCAGCAGCCAAGATCTGGCAGGGGGGTCCTACGAGCAGTACTTC
>12|TRBV29-1|many|NA|TRBJ2-7
CSVGLPTYEQYF
TGCAGCGTTGGACTCCCGACCTACGAGCAGTACTTC
>16|TRBV28|NA|NA|TRBJ1-5
CASSFIGQMSNQPQHF
TGTGCCAGCAGTTTTATCGGACAGATGAGCAATCAGCCCCAGCATTTT
>20|TRBV14|few|TRBD2|TRBJ2-2
CASSQGLAGGPARGPGELFF
TGTGCCAGCAGCCAGGGACTAGCGGGAGGGCCGGCACGCGGACCCGGGGAGCTGTTTTTT
>14|TRBV12-3/TRBV12-4|NA|NA|TRBJ1-4
CASSRDGANEKLFF
TGTGCCAGCTCAAGGGACGGCGCTAATGAAAAACTGTTTTTT
>13|TRBV15|few|TRBD2|TRBJ2-1
CATSLAGSNEQFF
TGTGCCACCAGCTTAGCGGGGTCCAATGAGCAGTTCTTC
>15|TRBV27|NA|TRBD1|TRBJ1-5
CASTSGTAGNQPQHF
TGTGCCAGCACTTCCGGGACAGCAGGCAATCAGCCCCAGCATTTT
>15|TRBV7-2|few|NA|TRBJ2-3
CASSLGRGRGDTQYF
TGTGCCAGCAGCTTGGGGCGGGGACGGGGGGATACGCAGTATTTT
>14|TRBV18|few|NA|TRBJ2-7
CASSPPGVSYEQYF
TGTGCCAGCTCACCACCGGGGGTTTCCTACGAGCAGTACTTC
>16|TRBV2|few|TRBD2|TRBJ2-7
CASTAGLAGVLSEQYF
TGTGCCAGCACTGCAGGACTAGCGGGAGTCCTGAGCGAGCAGTACTTC
>14|TRBV29-1|many|NA|TRBJ2-1
CSVAWGTSYNEQFF
TGCAGCGTTGCTTGGGGGACCTCCTACAATGAGCAGTTCTTC
>14|TRBV28|few|TRBD1|TRBJ2-3
CASNREDRRDTQYF
TGTGCCAGCAACCGAGAGGACAGGCGGGATACGCAGTATTTT
>13|TRBV10-3|few|NA|TRBJ2-7
CAIMGAGAYEQYF
TGTGCCATCATGGGGGCAGGGGCCTACGAGCAGTACTTC
>11|TRBV7-9|NA|TRBD1|TRBJ2-5
CASSLWTGQYF
TGTGCCAGCAGCCTATGGACAGGGCAATACTTC
>14|TRBV6-5|NA|NA|TRBJ2-5
CASSYLVGQETQYF
TGTGCCAGCAGTTACTTGGTGGGGCAAGAGACCCAGTACTTC
>16|TRBV4-1|NA|TRBD1|TRBJ2-3
CASSQGEGGLTDTQYF
TGCGCCAGCAGCCAAGGTGAAGGGGGCCTCACAGATACGCAGTATTTT
>17|TRBV27|NA|TRBD1|TRBJ1-6
CASSLTTGTGGNSPLHF
TGTGCCAGCAGTTTAACAACCGGGACAGGGGGTAATTCACCCCTCCACTTT
>14|TRBV2|NA|NA|TRBJ2-3
CASSATSRTDTQYF
TGTGCCAGCAGCGCTACTAGCCGCACAGATACGCAGTATTTT
>15|TRBV10-2|few|TRBD1|TRBJ1-3
CASSSGTVSGNTIYF
TGCGCCAGCAGCTCCGGGACAGTCTCTGGAAACACCATATATTTT
>11|TRBV28|many|NA|TRBJ2-7
CASSFGYEQYF
TGTGCCAGCAGTTTCGGCTACGAGCAGTACTTC
>13|TRBV6-2/TRBV6-3|few|NA|TRBJ2-7
CASRRIPTYEQYF
TGTGCCAGCAGGAGGATCCCCACCTACGAGCAGTACTTC
>12|TRBV28|few|NA|TRBJ2-7
CASTHWSGEQYF
TGTGCCAGCACCCATTGGTCAGGAGAGCAGTACTTC
>13|TRBV29-1|many|TRBD1|TRBJ1-5
CSVRTGGNQPQHF
TGCAGCGTTAGGACAGGGGGTAATCAGCCCCAGCATTTT
>13|TRBV2|NA|NA|TRBJ1-1
CASSDGMNTEAFF
TGTGCCAGCAGTGATGGGATGAACACTGAAGCTTTCTTT
>12|TRBV29-1|few|NA|TRBJ2-7
CSGGREPYEQYF
TGCAGCGGGGGGAGAGAGCCCTACGAGCAGTACTTC
>13|TRBV9|few|NA|TRBJ2-7
CASSVEVGGSVYF
TGTGCCAGCAGCGTAGAAGTAGGTGGTAGCGTGTACTTC
>15|TRBV6-5|NA|TRBD1|TRBJ1-4
CASSYGARGGEKLFF
TGTGCCAGCAGTTACGGGGCCAGGGGGGGTGAAAAACTGTTTTTT
>17|TRBV9|NA|NA|TRBJ1-6
CASPSWGGPRQNSPLHF
TGTGCCAGCCCCTCATGGGGAGGGCCACGGCAGAATTCACCCCTCCACTTT
>16|TRBV20-1|few|NA|TRBJ1-2
CSARDYDSRWADGYTF
TGCAGTGCTAGAGATTACGACAGCCGGTGGGCCGACGGCTACACCTTC
>13|TRBV12-3/TRBV12-4|NA|NA|TRBJ2-1
CASNPGTHNEQFF
TGTGCCAGCAACCCCGGGACTCACAATGAGCAGTTCTTC
>17|TRBV6-2/TRBV6-3|NA|NA|TRBJ2-7
CASSYPARGLTTYEQYF
TGTGCCAGCAGTTATCCGGCCAGGGGACTGACGACCTACGAGCAGTACTTC